This T cell receptor (beta chain) was recorded in a study of a mutant IDH1 vaccine in newly diagnosed glioma. V was pared by 5 bases and J by 4 bases, with 5 bases of the junction left unmatched. Germline V gene sequence: CDR1 MGHDK, CDR2 SYGVNS. The CDR3 totals 13 residues. A word on this clone: As yet, its antigen is unknown.

Clones were read by immunoSEQ multiplex PCR, and TCRdb kept only the in-frame ones, dropping some. This sample has over 35,000 clones, with about four fifths found just once. Stated time point: week 23, last vaccination. In every dose of vaccine, 300 ug of mutant IDH1 20-mer peptide was given alongside topical imiquimod. The genes are TRBV25-1 and TRBJ2-7, with 7 bases aligning to TRBD2. The sample was PBMCs, taken from a glioma patient whose treatment included an IDH1 peptide vaccine. The receptor comes from a man in his forties with glioma. The CDR3 is CASSLAEGYEQYF. DNA for the CDR3: TGTGCCAGCAGTCTAGCGGAGGGGTACGAGCAGTACTTC.